These 10 T cell receptor beta chains were sequenced from one sample in a study of T-cell reconstitution after alpha-beta-depleted transplantation in children. The TCRbeta library was prepared with unique molecular identifiers. TCRdb reprocessed the PCR reads via MiXCR and lists one record per CDR3 protein. Of 200,000 to 250,000 distinct CDR3 sequences detected, about a tenth appear once; the ten largest clones hold 28%. The material sequenced was PBMCs, taken before TCRalphabeta/CD19-depleted stem cell transplant. The origin of the receptors is a child under three years old with acute myeloid leukemia, due to receive a stem cell transplant.

For this clonotype: Given a much more abundant clone one base away, this may be a read error. The chain links TRBV7-2 to TRBJ1-2; D gene unclear. Germline assignment: CDR1 SGHTA and CDR2 FQGNSA. Trimming removed 3 bases at V and 0 bases at J, with 8 bases between. This CDR3 spans 14 amino acids. Here the CDR3 DNA reads TGTGCCAGCAGCTTGGGGAACACTAACTATGGCTACACCTTC. Translation: CASSLGNTNYGYTF.

At least ten counts were recorded for this clonotype. The chain recombines TRBV7-9 with TRBJ1-2, with D perhaps matching TRBD1 (5 bases). This CDR3 comprises 13 residues. Germline loops: CDR1 SEHNR, CDR2 FQNEAQ (reference sequence). With 5 bases removed from V and 4 bases from J, the gap between germline ends came to 11 bases. The CDR3 bases are TGTGCCAGCAGCCCAGTGGGGGGCTATGGCTACACCTTC. This sequence encodes CASSPVGGYGYTF.

This clonotype was counted at least ten times. The genes are TRBV6-5 and TRBJ2-7; D is possibly TRBD1 (5 bases). V shed 0 bases and J shed 6 bases, with 9 bases lying between them. Germline V gives CDR1 MNHEY, CDR2 SVGAGI. This CDR3 comprises 13 residues. Here the CDR3 DNA reads TGTGCCAGCAGTTACTCGAAGGGGCGCGAGCAGTACTTC. This translates into CASSYSKGREQYF.

At least ten counts were recorded for this clonotype. This sequence joins TRBV27 and TRBJ2-3, with 14 bases lining up with TRBD2. CDR1 is MNHEY and CDR2 is SMNVEV in the germline V gene (reference sequence). The CDR3 is made up of 18 amino acids. The V and J ends lost 5 bases and 2 bases, in that order; junction bases with no gene match: 9. CDR3 in DNA: TGTGCCAGCAGTCCCTCCCGGACTAGCGGGGGGATCACAGATACGCAGTATTTT. It specifies CASSPSRTSGGITDTQYF.

In its sample, this clonotype was seen many times. The V and J genes are TRBV29-1 and TRBJ1-1; 12 nucleotides line up with TRBD1. The CDR3 totals 14 residues. Germline V CDR1 and CDR2: SQVTM, ANQGSEA. J was trimmed by 1 base and V by 3 bases; bases with no gene match: 0. In nucleotides, the CDR3 is TGCAGCGTTGAGGGACAGGGGGCGAACACTGAAGCTTTCTTT. The encoded protein is CSVEGQGANTEAFF. The complete variable domain, with remaining parts taken from reference TRBV29-1 and TRBJ1-1, reads SAVISQKPSRDICQRGTSLTIQCQVDSQVTMMFWYRQQPGQSLTLIATANQGSEATYESGFVIDKFPISRPNLTFSTLTVSNMSPEDSSIYLCSVEGQGANTEAFFGQGTRLTVV.

At least ten counts were recorded for this clonotype. This chain connects TRBV21-1 to TRBJ2-1; TRBD1, the D gene given by the table, was not confirmed from the DNA. TRBV21-1 is noted as a pseudogene. The CDR3 covers 17 residues. The CDR3 region has the DNA TGTGCCAGCAGCAAAGCGCTAGGGGGGGCCGAGAAGCCAAAGCAGTTCTTC. Translated, it gives CASSKALGGAEKPKQFF.

There are many counts of this clonotype. The rearrangement joins TRBV12-3 or TRBV12-4 to TRBJ2-6, with 8 bases that match TRBD1. V shed 7 bases and J 4 bases; nucleotides not matched to a gene: 6. This CDR3 contains 15 residues. The CDR3 here is CASTSTGAGANVLTF. The CDR3 DNA is TGTGCCAGCACCTCGACAGGGGCCGGGGCCAACGTCCTGACTTTC.

This chain links TRBV5-6 with TRBJ2-7, with D perhaps TRBD1 (9 bases). Germline V CDR1 and CDR2: SGHDT, YYEEEE. Trimming shortened V by 4 bases and J by 6 bases, and 23 bases separated the two germline ends. The CDR3 runs 16 residues. This CDR3 is CASSRGGGTGLSEQYF. CDR3 nucleotides: TGTGCCAGCAGCCGGGGGGGTGGGACAGGGTTAAGCGAGCAGTACTTC.

On this clonotype: The CDR3 end shows no conserved phenylalanine or tryptophan, and so a read error is likely. Because the CDR3's place on the DNA is in doubt, the DNA is left out and the CDR3 is given as listed by TCRdb. This chain joins TRBV4-1 and TRBJ2-1; TRBD1, the table's D call, lacks a check against the DNA. Germline CDR1 is MGHRA and CDR2 is YSYEKL. Both ends counted, the CDR3 spans 13 residues. The CDR3 is CASSQDKSGRVFV.

The sample holds a few counts of this clonotype. The chain is built from TRBV30 and TRBJ2-1; the D gene is possibly TRBD2 (6 bases). Germline loops: CDR1 GTSNPN, CDR2 SVGIG (reference sequence). CDR3 size: 11 residues. V lost 5 bases, J lost 7 bases, and 9 bases lay in between. The CDR3 here is CAWGGRNEQFF. In DNA form, the CDR3 reads TGTGCCTGGGGGGGGAGGAATGAGCAGTTCTTC.